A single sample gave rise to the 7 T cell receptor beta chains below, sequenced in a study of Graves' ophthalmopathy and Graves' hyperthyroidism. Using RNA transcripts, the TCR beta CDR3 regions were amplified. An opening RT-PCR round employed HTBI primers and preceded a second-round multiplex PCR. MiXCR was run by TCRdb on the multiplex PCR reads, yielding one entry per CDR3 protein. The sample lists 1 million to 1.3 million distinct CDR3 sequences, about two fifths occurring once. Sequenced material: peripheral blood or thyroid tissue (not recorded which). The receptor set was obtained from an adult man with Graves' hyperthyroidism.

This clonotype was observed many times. The CDR3 coding sequence is TGTGCCAGCAGACTCGGGCCACTAACCGGGGAGCTGTTTTTT. It translates to CASRLGPLTGELFF. V is TRBV2 and J is TRBJ2-2; D not resolved. Germline V gene sequence: CDR1 SNHLY, CDR2 FYNNEI. Trimming shortened V by 6 bases and J by 5 bases, and 13 bases separated the two germline ends. The CDR3 is 14 residues long.

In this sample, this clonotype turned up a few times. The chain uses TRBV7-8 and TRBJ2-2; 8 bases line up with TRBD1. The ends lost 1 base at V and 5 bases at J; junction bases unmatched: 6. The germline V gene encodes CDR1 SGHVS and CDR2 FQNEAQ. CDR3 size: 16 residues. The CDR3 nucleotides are TGTGCCAGCAGCTTAGAGCAGGGGGCCTGGACCGGGGAGCTGTTTTTT. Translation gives CASSLEQGAWTGELFF.

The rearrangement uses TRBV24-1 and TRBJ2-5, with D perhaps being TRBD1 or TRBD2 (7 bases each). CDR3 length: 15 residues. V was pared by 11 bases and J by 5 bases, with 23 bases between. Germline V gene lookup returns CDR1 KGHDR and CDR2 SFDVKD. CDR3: CASSTKRQGGETQYF. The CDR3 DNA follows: TGTGCCAGCTCGACAAAAAGACAGGGAGGGGAGACCCAGTACTTC.

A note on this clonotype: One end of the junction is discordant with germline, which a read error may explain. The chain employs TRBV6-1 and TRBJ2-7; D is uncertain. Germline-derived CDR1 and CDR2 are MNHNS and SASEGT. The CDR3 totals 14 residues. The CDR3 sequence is CAISVGPQDYEQYF. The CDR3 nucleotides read TGTGCCATCAGTGTCGGACCCCAGGACTACGAGCAGTACTTC.

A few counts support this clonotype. The CDR3 DNA is TGCAGTGCTTCGCCCTGGACAGGTACGAACGAGCAGTACTTC. Protein: CSASPWTGTNEQYF. The chain carries TRBV20-1 and TRBJ2-7; 7 bases fit TRBD1. Unmatched junction bases numbered 12, after V lost 5 bases and J lost 5 bases. The length of the CDR3 is 14 residues. The V gene's germline CDR1 is DFQATT and CDR2 SNEGSKA (reference sequence).

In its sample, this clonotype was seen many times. CDR3 amino acids: CSAWDGDSGANVLTF. The CDR3 DNA is TGCAGCGCCTGGGACGGCGACTCTGGGGCCAACGTCCTGACTTTC. The chain couples TRBV29-1 to TRBJ2-6; D is perhaps TRBD1 or TRBD2 (5 bases each). The CDR3 sequence is 15 residues long. CDR1 is SQVTM and CDR2 is ANQGSEA in the germline V gene. V was cut by 7 bases and J by 0 bases, with 13 bases left in between.

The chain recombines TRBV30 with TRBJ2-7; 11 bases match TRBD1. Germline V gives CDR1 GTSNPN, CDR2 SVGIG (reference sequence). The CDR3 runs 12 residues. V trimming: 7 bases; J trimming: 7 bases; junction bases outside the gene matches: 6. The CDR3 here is CAFGQGASEQYF. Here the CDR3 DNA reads TGTGCCTTCGGACAGGGGGCTAGTGAGCAGTACTTC.